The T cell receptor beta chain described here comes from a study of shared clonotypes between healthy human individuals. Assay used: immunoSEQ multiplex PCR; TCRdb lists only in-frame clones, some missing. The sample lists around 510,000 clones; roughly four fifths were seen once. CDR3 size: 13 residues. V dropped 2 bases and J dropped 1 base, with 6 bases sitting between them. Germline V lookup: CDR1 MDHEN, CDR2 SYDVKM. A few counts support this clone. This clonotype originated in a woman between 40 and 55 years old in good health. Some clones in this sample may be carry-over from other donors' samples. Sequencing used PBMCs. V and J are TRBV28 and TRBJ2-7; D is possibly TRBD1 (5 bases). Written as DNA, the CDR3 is TGTGCCAGCAGTTTAGACAGTTCCTACGAGCAGTACTTC. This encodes CASSLDSSYEQYF.